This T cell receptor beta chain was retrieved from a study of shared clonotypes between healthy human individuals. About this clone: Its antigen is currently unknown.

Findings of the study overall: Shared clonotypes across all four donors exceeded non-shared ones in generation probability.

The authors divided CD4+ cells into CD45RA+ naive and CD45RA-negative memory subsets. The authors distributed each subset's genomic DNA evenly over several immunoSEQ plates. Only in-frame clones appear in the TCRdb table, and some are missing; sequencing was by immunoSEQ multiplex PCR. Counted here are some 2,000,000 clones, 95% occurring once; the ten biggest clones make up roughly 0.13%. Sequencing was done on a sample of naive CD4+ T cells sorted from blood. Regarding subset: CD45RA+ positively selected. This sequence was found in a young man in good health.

CDR3 sequence: CSGERLNTQYF. The CDR3 coding sequence is TGCAGCGGGGAGAGGCTAAATACGCAGTATTTT. V is TRBV29-1 and J is TRBJ2-3, with D possibly being TRBD2 (5 bases). V lost 7 bases and J lost 7, with 12 bases in between. Looked up from germline, CDR1 is SQVTM and CDR2 is ANQGSEA. The CDR3 sequence is 11 residues long.